This T cell receptor beta chain was captured in a study of Ad26.COV2.S vaccination and SARS-CoV-2 variants. Whole-study context: The COV1001 Ad26.COV2.S trial arm included the donor.

As to treatment: 15 to 20 received Ad26.COV2.S at low or high dose, single or two shots; roughly five received placebo; per-sample allocation not given. Sampling was done on day 63 after the first vaccine or placebo injection. It was an adult aged 18-55 years in Boston who was the donor. General observations from the study: Researchers cautioned that TCR breadth and depth analyses may have underestimated total T cell responses.

Sequencing was performed with immunoSEQ multiplex PCR; in TCRdb, only in-frame clones are kept and a portion is missing. The sample lists approximately 300,000 clones, around 81% occurring once. This clone was detected once. Its antigen is undetermined. With V trimmed by 5 bases and J by 1 base, 8 bases remained unmatched. Germline CDR1 and CDR2: SGHVS and FQNEAQ. CDR3 length: 15 amino acids. This sequence was found in a person between 18 and 65 years old who received the Ad26.COV2.S COVID-19 vaccine or a placebo. The sample was peripheral blood, taken in a trial of Ad26.COV2.S vaccine versus placebo. The chain is built from TRBV7-8 and TRBJ2-7; TRBD2 matches 7 bases. The CDR3 region is CASSPTRGGSYEQYF. DNA for the CDR3: TGTGCCAGCAGCCCCACTAGGGGAGGGTCCTACGAGCAGTACTTC.